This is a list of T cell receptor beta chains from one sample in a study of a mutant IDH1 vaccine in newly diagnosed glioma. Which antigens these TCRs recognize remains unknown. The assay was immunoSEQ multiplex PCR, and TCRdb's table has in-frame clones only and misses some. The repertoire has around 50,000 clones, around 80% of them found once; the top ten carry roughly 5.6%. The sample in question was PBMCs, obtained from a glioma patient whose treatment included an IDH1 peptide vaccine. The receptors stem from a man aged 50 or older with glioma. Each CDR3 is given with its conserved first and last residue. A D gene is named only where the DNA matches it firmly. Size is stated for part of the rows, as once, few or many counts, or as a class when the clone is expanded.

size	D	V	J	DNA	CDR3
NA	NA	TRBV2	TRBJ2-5	TGTGCCAGCAGGGAACAGGATGGGGCGCGGGAGACCCAGTACTTC	CASREQDGARETQYF
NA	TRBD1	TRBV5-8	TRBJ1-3	TGTGCCAGCAGCCCCGGGACAGGCCTCGTCGGAAACACCATATATTTT	CASSPGTGLVGNTIYF
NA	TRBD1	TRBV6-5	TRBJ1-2	TGTGCCAGCAGACGACAGGGATTGAACTATGGCTACACCTTC	CASRRQGLNYGYTF
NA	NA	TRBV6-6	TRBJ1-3	TGTGCCAGCAGCCGCACCGGGAGCTCTGGAAACACCATATATTTT	CASSRTGSSGNTIYF
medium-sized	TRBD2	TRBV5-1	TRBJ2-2	TGCGCCAGCAGCCCCTCCTCTAGCGGGGGGGCTACCGGGGAGCTGTTTTTT	CASSPSSSGGATGELFF
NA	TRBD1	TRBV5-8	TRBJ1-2	TGTGCCAGCAGCTTGGCCGGGACAGGGGGCGCGGACTATGGCTACACCTTC	CASSLAGTGGADYGYTF
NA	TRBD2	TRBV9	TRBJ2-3	TGTGCCAGTTCTATGAGCGGGGCGGGGAGCACAGATACGCAGTATTTT	CASSMSGAGSTDTQYF
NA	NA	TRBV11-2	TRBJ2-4	TGTGCCAGCAGCCCAGCTCAGGGAGGGGGTTTCTCGTACTTC	CASSPAQGGGFSYF
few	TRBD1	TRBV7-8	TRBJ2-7	TGTGCCAGCAGCGAGACAGGGGCCCTCACCTACGAGCAGTACTTC	CASSETGALTYEQYF
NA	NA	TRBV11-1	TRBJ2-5	TGTGCCAGCAGCTTAGTTAGCCAAGAGACCCAGTACTTC	CASSLVSQETQYF
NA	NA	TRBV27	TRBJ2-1	TGTGCCAGCAGTTTATCGCTGAGGGGTGAGAATGAGCAGTTCTTC	CASSLSLRGENEQFF
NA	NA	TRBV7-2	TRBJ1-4	TGTGCCACCCAACGGGGAGGGGGTGAAAAACTGTTTTTT	CATQRGGGEKLFF
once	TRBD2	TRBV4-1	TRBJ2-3	TGCGCCAGCAGTCTTAGCGGGGGGGCCTCGGATACGCAGTATTTT	CASSLSGGASDTQYF
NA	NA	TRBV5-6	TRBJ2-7	TGTGCCAGCAGCTTGAAGGGTGGATACGAGCAGTACTTC	CASSLKGGYEQYF
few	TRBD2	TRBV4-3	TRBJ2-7	TGCGCCAGCAGCCAAAGCGGGGGGGCGGGCTACGAGCAGTACTTC	CASSQSGGAGYEQYF
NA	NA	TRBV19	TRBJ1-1	TGTGCCAGTAGACCTGTCCCCTCCAACACTGAAGCTTTCTTT	CASRPVPSNTEAFF
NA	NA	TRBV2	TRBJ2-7	TGTGCCAGCAGTGAAGATTCGGGACGGAGCTCCTACGAGCAGTACTTC	CASSEDSGRSSYEQYF
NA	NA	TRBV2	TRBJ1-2	TGTGCCAGCAGCGATACGGGACACCCGGCAGGCTACACCTTC	CASSDTGHPAGYTF
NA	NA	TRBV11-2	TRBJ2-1	TGTGCCAGCAGCTTAGTTAGGAGTGGGAATGAGCAGTTCTTC	CASSLVRSGNEQFF
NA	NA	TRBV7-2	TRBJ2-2	TGTGCCAGCAGCCTTAGGGGGGGCCGGGGTTCCGGGGAGCTGTTTTTT	CASSLRGGRGSGELFF
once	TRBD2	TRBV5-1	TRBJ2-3	TGCGCCAGCAGCTTGGGGACTAGCGGATACACAGATACGCAGTATTTT	CASSLGTSGYTDTQYF
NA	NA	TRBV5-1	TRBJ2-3	TGCGCCAGCAGCTCACTTAGCACAGATACGCAGTATTTT	CASSSLSTDTQYF
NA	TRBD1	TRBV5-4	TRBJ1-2	TGTGCCAGCAGCTTGTTAGACAGGGTCTATGGCTACACCTTC	CASSLLDRVYGYTF
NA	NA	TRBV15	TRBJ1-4	TGTGCCACCAGCGAAAACACGATGAGGAAACTGTTTTTT	CATSENTMRKLFF
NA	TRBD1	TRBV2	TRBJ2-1	TGTGCCAGCATGGGGGACAGGTACAATGAGCAGTTCTTC	CASMGDRYNEQFF
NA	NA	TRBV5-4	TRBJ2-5	TGTGCCAGCTCTCACCGGGCCTTGGGAATGACCCAGTACTTC	CASSHRALGMTQYF
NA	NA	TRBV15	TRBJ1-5	TGTGCCACCAGCAGAGATCAAGGGGGCAATCAGCCCCAGCATTTT	CATSRDQGGNQPQHF
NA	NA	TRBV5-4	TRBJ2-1	TGTGCCAGCAGCTTGGATACCTACAATGAGCAGTTCTTC	CASSLDTYNEQFF
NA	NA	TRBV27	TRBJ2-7	TGTGCCAGCAGTTCACGAGCCCGACCCCCTCTTTACGAGCAGTACTTC	CASSSRARPPLYEQYF
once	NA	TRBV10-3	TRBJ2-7	TGTGCCATCAGTGAAGGCGCTTACTACGAGCAGTACTTC	CAISEGAYYEQYF
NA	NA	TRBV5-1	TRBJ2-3	TGCGCCAGCAGCTTTTTAGGGAACACAGATACGCAGTATTTT	CASSFLGNTDTQYF
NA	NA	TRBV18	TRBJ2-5	TGTGCCAGCTCACCTCAAGGGTCCCAAGAGACCCAGTACTTC	CASSPQGSQETQYF
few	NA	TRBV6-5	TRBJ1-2	TGTGCCAGCAGGGCTGACGTTGGACGGCACTATGGCTACACCTTC	CASRADVGRHYGYTF
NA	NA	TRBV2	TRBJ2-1	TGTGCCAGCTGGAGGAGTTACAATGAGCAGTTCTTC	CASWRSYNEQFF
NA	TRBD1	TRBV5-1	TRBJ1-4	TGCGCCAGCAGCCAGTCCCCACAGGGGGCGGCTGAAAAACTGTTTTTT	CASSQSPQGAAEKLFF
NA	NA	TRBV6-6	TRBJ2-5	TGTGCCAGCAGTGTACAAGAGACCCAGTACTTC	CASSVQETQYF
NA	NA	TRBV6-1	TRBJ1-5	TGTGTGGGAGGGACTAATCAGCCCCAGCATTTT	CVGGTNQPQHF
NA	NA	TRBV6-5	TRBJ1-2	TGTGCCAGCCGGGGGGGACCGCCCTATGGCTACACCTTC	CASRGGPPYGYTF
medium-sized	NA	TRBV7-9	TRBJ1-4	TGTGCCAGCAGCTCGCAGGCTAATGAAAAACTGTTTTTT	CASSSQANEKLFF
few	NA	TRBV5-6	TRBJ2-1	TGTGCCAGCAGCGTGCAGGGAAATGAGCAGTTCTTC	CASSVQGNEQFF
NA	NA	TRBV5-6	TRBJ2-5	TGTGCCAGCAGCTTTGGGAGGCTTCACCAAGAGACCCAGTACTTC	CASSFGRLHQETQYF
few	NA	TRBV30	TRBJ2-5	TGTGCCTGGAGTGGGAAATCGAGGGGACAAGAGACCCAGTACTTC	CAWSGKSRGQETQYF
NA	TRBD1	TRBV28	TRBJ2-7	TGTGCCAGCAGGCCAATGGGACAGGGGGCTGGAAAGCAGTACTTC	CASRPMGQGAGKQYF
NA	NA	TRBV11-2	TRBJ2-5	TGTGCCAGCAGCTTAATCCAGGAGAAAGCCCAGTACTTC	CASSLIQEKAQYF
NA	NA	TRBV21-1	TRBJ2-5	TGTGCCAGGAGAGGGTCAGAGACCCAGTACTTC	CARRGSETQYF
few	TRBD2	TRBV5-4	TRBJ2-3	TGTGCCAGCAGGTCCGGGACTAGCGGGTTGTATACGCAGTATTTT	CASRSGTSGLYTQYF
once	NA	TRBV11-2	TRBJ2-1	TGTGCCAGCAGCTTACCCCGGATGATTGAGCAGTTCTTC	CASSLPRMIEQFF
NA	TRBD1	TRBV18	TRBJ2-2	TGTGCCAGCTCACCCTCGGGACAGGGGACGGCCGGGGAGCTGTTTTTT	CASSPSGQGTAGELFF
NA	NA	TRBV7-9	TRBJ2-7	TGTGCCAGCAGCTTTTCGGTGGACGAGCAGTACTTC	CASSFSVDEQYF
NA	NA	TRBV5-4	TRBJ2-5	TGTGCCAGCAGCTTGAGTCAGGGTAGGGAGACCCAGTACTTC	CASSLSQGRETQYF
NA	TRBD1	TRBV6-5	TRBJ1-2	TGTGCCAGCAGTTACGAGGGGGCGCATGGCTATGGCTACACCTTC	CASSYEGAHGYGYTF
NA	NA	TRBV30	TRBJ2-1	TGTGCCTGGAGTGTAGCGGACTACAATGAGCAGTTCTTC	CAWSVADYNEQFF
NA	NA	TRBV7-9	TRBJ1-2	TGTGCCAGCAGCTCCATCAACTCTGCTAACTATGGCTACACCTTC	CASSSINSANYGYTF
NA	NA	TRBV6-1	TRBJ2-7	TGTGCCAGCACCTCGGGGCAGGGAGCCGAGCAGTACTTC	CASTSGQGAEQYF
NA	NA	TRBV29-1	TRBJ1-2	TGCAGCGTTACCGGGAATCATGGCTACACCTTC	CSVTGNHGYTF